These T cell receptor beta chains were read from a single sample in a study of cytomegalovirus exposure and HLA in healthy donors. Libraries were prepared by immunoSEQ multiplex PCR; TCRdb keeps only in-frame clonotypes and omits some of them. The data hold 190,000 or so clones, with 80% observed a single time. The sequenced material came from PBMCs. The receptors originated from a boy younger than 18 in good health and CMV-seronegative. The CDR3 runs from the conserved cysteine through the conserved F or W. Fields, in order: D gene, V gene, J gene, clone size, CDR3 DNA, CDR3 protein. A D gene is named only where the DNA matches it firmly. Rows may omit the clone size; those that give it use once, few, many or a size class.

d_call: TRBD1; v_call: TRBV29-1; j_call: TRBJ2-3; clone_size: -; cdr3_nt: TGCAGCGCGGCCGGGACAGGGGATCGCAATGACAATACGCAGTATTTT; cdr3_aa: CSAAGTGDRNDNTQYF
d_call: TRBD1; v_call: TRBV5-1; j_call: TRBJ1-5; clone_size: -; cdr3_nt: TGCGCCAGCAGCGTCGGGACAGGGATTCCGGGCAATCAGCCCCAGCATTTT; cdr3_aa: CASSVGTGIPGNQPQHF
d_call: TRBD2; v_call: TRBV5-6; j_call: TRBJ2-1; clone_size: -; cdr3_nt: TGTGCCAGCAGCTTGAGGCTAGCGGGAGTCGGTGAGCAGTTCTTC; cdr3_aa: CASSLRLAGVGEQFF
d_call: TRBD1; v_call: TRBV27; j_call: TRBJ2-1; clone_size: -; cdr3_nt: TGTGCCAGCAGTCTACCCGGGACAGTTCGGGACGAGCAGTTCTTC; cdr3_aa: CASSLPGTVRDEQFF
d_call: TRBD1; v_call: TRBV9; j_call: TRBJ1-1; clone_size: -; cdr3_nt: TGTGCCAGCAGCGTAGCGGACAGGATTAACACTGAAGCTTTCTTT; cdr3_aa: CASSVADRINTEAFF
d_call: TRBD2; v_call: TRBV9; j_call: TRBJ2-1; clone_size: once; cdr3_nt: TGTGCCAGCAGCGATCGGACTAGCGGGGGGGCTAGGAATGGCTCCTACAATGAGCAGTTCTTC; cdr3_aa: CASSDRTSGGARNGSYNEQFF
d_call: TRBD2; v_call: TRBV27; j_call: TRBJ2-1; clone_size: -; cdr3_nt: TGTGCCAGCAGTTTATTACTTCAGACTAGCGGGGGGGGCAATGAGCAGTTCTTC; cdr3_aa: CASSLLLQTSGGGNEQFF
d_call: TRBD1; v_call: TRBV10-3; j_call: TRBJ1-5; clone_size: -; cdr3_nt: TGTGCCATCAGTGAGTCCCGACAGGGAGGACAGCCCCAGCATTTT; cdr3_aa: CAISESRQGGQPQHF
d_call: -; v_call: TRBV18; j_call: TRBJ2-7; clone_size: -; cdr3_nt: TGTGCCAGCTCACCTCCCGGGACACCCTCCGAGCAGTACTTC; cdr3_aa: CASSPPGTPSEQYF
d_call: -; v_call: TRBV12-5; j_call: TRBJ2-7; clone_size: -; cdr3_nt: TGTGCTAGTGGCCACAGCTCCTACGAGCAGTACTTC; cdr3_aa: CASGHSSYEQYF
d_call: -; v_call: TRBV19; j_call: TRBJ1-1; clone_size: -; cdr3_nt: TGTGCCAGTAGTATGGAAGGGGAAAGGCCCATGAACACTGAAGCTTTCTTT; cdr3_aa: CASSMEGERPMNTEAFF
d_call: -; v_call: TRBV12-5; j_call: TRBJ1-1; clone_size: -; cdr3_nt: TGTGCTAGTGGTTTGTCGCCGGGGGACACTGAAGCTTTCTTT; cdr3_aa: CASGLSPGDTEAFF
d_call: TRBD1; v_call: TRBV5-1; j_call: TRBJ2-3; clone_size: once; cdr3_nt: TGCGCCAGCAGCGTGACAGGGGGCGTAGTAGCCGATACGCAGTATTTT; cdr3_aa: CASSVTGGVVADTQYF
d_call: TRBD1; v_call: TRBV30; j_call: TRBJ1-4; clone_size: few; cdr3_nt: TGTGCCTGGAGGGCCCCGGACAGGGATAATGAAAAACTGTTTTTT; cdr3_aa: CAWRAPDRDNEKLFF
d_call: -; v_call: TRBV11-1; j_call: TRBJ1-1; clone_size: -; cdr3_nt: TGTGCCAGCACCAACGACAAGACCGGAATGTTGGAAGCTTTCTTT; cdr3_aa: CASTNDKTGMLEAFF
d_call: TRBD1; v_call: TRBV6-6; j_call: TRBJ1-4; clone_size: -; cdr3_nt: TGTGCCAGCAGTTACTGGGACAGGGGGGCAAAACTGTTTTTT; cdr3_aa: CASSYWDRGAKLFF
d_call: TRBD1; v_call: TRBV4-3; j_call: TRBJ1-4; clone_size: -; cdr3_nt: TGCGCCAGCAGCCAAGATCGGAGTGTGACAGGGAAGGCAACTAATGAAAAACTGTTTTTT; cdr3_aa: CASSQDRSVTGKATNEKLFF
d_call: TRBD1; v_call: TRBV5-5; j_call: TRBJ2-2; clone_size: -; cdr3_nt: TGTGCCAGCAGCCCCGGGACAGGGGGCCTCACCGGGGAGCTGTTTTTT; cdr3_aa: CASSPGTGGLTGELFF
d_call: TRBD1; v_call: TRBV13; j_call: TRBJ2-2; clone_size: few; cdr3_nt: TGTGCCAGCAGCAAACAGGGGACCGGGGAGCTGTTTTTT; cdr3_aa: CASSKQGTGELFF
d_call: -; v_call: TRBV29-1; j_call: TRBJ2-1; clone_size: -; cdr3_nt: TGCAGCGTTCCGCAAGGGGGTAATCCTTACAATGAGCAGTTCTTC; cdr3_aa: CSVPQGGNPYNEQFF
d_call: -; v_call: TRBV10-3; j_call: TRBJ2-7; clone_size: -; cdr3_nt: TGTGCCATCAGTGACGTCGACAGGCAAACCTACGAGCAGTACTTC; cdr3_aa: CAISDVDRQTYEQYF
d_call: -; v_call: TRBV11-3; j_call: TRBJ2-3; clone_size: -; cdr3_nt: TGTGCCAGCAGCTTAGAGGGAGATACGCGGTATTTT; cdr3_aa: CASSLEGDTRYF
d_call: TRBD2; v_call: TRBV7-2; j_call: TRBJ2-1; clone_size: -; cdr3_nt: TGTGCCAGCAGCTTAGTAGCGGGGGCCATCAATGAGCAGTTCTTC; cdr3_aa: CASSLVAGAINEQFF
d_call: TRBD2; v_call: TRBV9; j_call: TRBJ2-2; clone_size: once; cdr3_nt: TGTGCCAGCAGCGTACTAGCGGGGAACACCGGGGAGCTGTTTTTT; cdr3_aa: CASSVLAGNTGELFF
d_call: -; v_call: TRBV25-1; j_call: TRBJ1-2; clone_size: once; cdr3_nt: TGTGCCAGCAGTGAAAATGGGAGAGAGCATGGCTACACCTTC; cdr3_aa: CASSENGREHGYTF
d_call: TRBD1; v_call: TRBV6-4; j_call: TRBJ2-3; clone_size: -; cdr3_nt: TGTGCCAGCAGTGCCCAGACAGGGGGCACAGATACGCAGTATTTT; cdr3_aa: CASSAQTGGTDTQYF
d_call: -; v_call: TRBV29-1; j_call: TRBJ1-2; clone_size: -; cdr3_nt: TGCAGCGTTGCTGGCAGCTATGGCTACACCTTC; cdr3_aa: CSVAGSYGYTF
d_call: -; v_call: TRBV12-5; j_call: TRBJ1-2; clone_size: once; cdr3_nt: TGTGCTAGTGGTCTCCAACAGGCCTACACCTTC; cdr3_aa: CASGLQQAYTF
d_call: -; v_call: TRBV19; j_call: TRBJ2-4; clone_size: -; cdr3_nt: TGTGCCAGTAGTGATAGGTCCGGCCGGGGGGCCAAAAACATTCAGTACTTC; cdr3_aa: CASSDRSGRGAKNIQYF
d_call: TRBD1; v_call: TRBV6-6; j_call: TRBJ2-3; clone_size: -; cdr3_nt: TGTGCCAGCAGTAGCGAGACAGGGGGCGCGACAGATACGCAGTATTTT; cdr3_aa: CASSSETGGATDTQYF
d_call: TRBD1; v_call: TRBV30; j_call: TRBJ1-6; clone_size: -; cdr3_nt: TGTGCCTGGACCCCCTACAGGGGTGGTAATTCACCCCTCCACTTT; cdr3_aa: CAWTPYRGGNSPLHF
d_call: TRBD1; v_call: TRBV6-5; j_call: TRBJ1-2; clone_size: -; cdr3_nt: TGTGCCAGCAGTTACGGGGACAGGCTCTATGGCTACACCTTC; cdr3_aa: CASSYGDRLYGYTF
d_call: -; v_call: TRBV4-1; j_call: TRBJ2-1; clone_size: -; cdr3_nt: TGCGCCGGCAGCCACGATTTAAGGCAGAGGGCTAACTTCAATGAGCAGTTCTTC; cdr3_aa: CAGSHDLRQRANFNEQFF
d_call: -; v_call: TRBV4-3; j_call: TRBJ2-7; clone_size: -; cdr3_nt: TGCGCCAGCAGCCAAGGGTTCCCTAGTTTTCAGTACGAGCAGTACTTC; cdr3_aa: CASSQGFPSFQYEQYF
d_call: -; v_call: TRBV6-6; j_call: TRBJ1-1; clone_size: few; cdr3_nt: TGTGCCAGCAGTGTACCAGGAACGTCGGACACTGAAGCTTTCTTT; cdr3_aa: CASSVPGTSDTEAFF
d_call: -; v_call: TRBV25-1; j_call: TRBJ2-7; clone_size: -; cdr3_nt: TGTGCCAGCAGCGTAGGGGACATAGCCTTCTACGAGCAGTACTTC; cdr3_aa: CASSVGDIAFYEQYF
d_call: TRBD1; v_call: TRBV2; j_call: TRBJ1-5; clone_size: -; cdr3_nt: TGTGCCAGCAGTGAAGGGACAGGGTACCATCAGCCCCAGCATTTT; cdr3_aa: CASSEGTGYHQPQHF
d_call: TRBD1; v_call: TRBV6-5; j_call: TRBJ1-2; clone_size: -; cdr3_nt: TGTGCCAGCAGTTACACCCGGGACAGGGGACGGCATGGCTACACCTTC; cdr3_aa: CASSYTRDRGRHGYTF
d_call: TRBD2; v_call: TRBV7-3; j_call: TRBJ2-1; clone_size: -; cdr3_nt: TGTGCCAGCAGTTCCCTACCGGGACTAGCTGACTACAATGAGCAGTTCTTC; cdr3_aa: CASSSLPGLADYNEQFF
d_call: -; v_call: TRBV7-2; j_call: TRBJ1-1; clone_size: -; cdr3_nt: TGTGCCAGCAGCCCCAGGGGTTGGCCGGGAGGTGAAGCTTTCTTT; cdr3_aa: CASSPRGWPGGEAFF
d_call: TRBD1; v_call: TRBV19; j_call: TRBJ2-7; clone_size: -; cdr3_nt: TGTGCCAGTAGGAAACGGGACAGGAGGAGCGAGCAGTACTTC; cdr3_aa: CASRKRDRRSEQYF
d_call: -; v_call: TRBV11-2; j_call: TRBJ2-2; clone_size: -; cdr3_nt: TGTGCCAGCAGCTTAGAGCGGACCGGGGAGCTGTTTTTT; cdr3_aa: CASSLERTGELFF
d_call: TRBD1; v_call: TRBV6-4; j_call: TRBJ1-6; clone_size: -; cdr3_nt: TGTGCCAGCAGTGAACCCGTCCGGGACAGGCATTCACCCCTCCACTTT; cdr3_aa: CASSEPVRDRHSPLHF
d_call: TRBD1; v_call: TRBV6-5; j_call: TRBJ2-3; clone_size: -; cdr3_nt: TGTGCCAGCAGCACGACAGGGGTAGATACGCAGTATTTT; cdr3_aa: CASSTTGVDTQYF
d_call: -; v_call: TRBV2; j_call: TRBJ1-6; clone_size: -; cdr3_nt: TGTGCCAGCACAGGCCTTTATAATTCACCCCTCCACTTT; cdr3_aa: CASTGLYNSPLHF
d_call: -; v_call: TRBV6-6; j_call: TRBJ1-5; clone_size: -; cdr3_nt: TGTGCCAGCAGTTTGGACAGACCTTATAGCAATCAGCCCCAGCATTTT; cdr3_aa: CASSLDRPYSNQPQHF
d_call: -; v_call: TRBV11-1; j_call: TRBJ1-2; clone_size: -; cdr3_nt: TGTGCCAGCAGCTTAACATCGTATGGCTACACCTTC; cdr3_aa: CASSLTSYGYTF
d_call: -; v_call: TRBV12-5; j_call: TRBJ1-2; clone_size: -; cdr3_nt: TGTGCTAGTGGTCTCGGGGACACACTATGGGACTACACCTTC; cdr3_aa: CASGLGDTLWDYTF
d_call: -; v_call: TRBV7-9; j_call: TRBJ1-1; clone_size: -; cdr3_nt: TGTGCCAGCAGCACCCGTGGGGAAGGGGTACCAGAAGCTTTCTTT; cdr3_aa: CASSTRGEGVPEAFF